These 28 T cell receptor beta chains share one sample of origin, sequenced in a study of response to subunit inactivated influenza vaccine. MiXCR, applied by TCRdb to the RT-PCR reads, yields one record per CDR3 protein. The sample contains over 800,000 distinct CDR3 sequences, 21% of which appear only once. The sequences come from PBMCs from blood, collected 5 days after vaccination. These receptors all come from a man in his fifties who received an inactivated influenza vaccine.

This clonotype was picked up a small number of times. The CDR3 protein is CAITRLAGSTDTQYF. CDR3 coding DNA: TGTGCCATCACCAGACTAGCCGGCAGCACAGATACGCAGTATTTT. The rearrangement joins TRBV10-3 to TRBJ2-3; 7 bases fit TRBD2. The CDR3 is 15 residues long. Unmatched junction bases numbered 7, after V lost 7 bases and J lost 0 bases. Germline V lookup: CDR1 ENHRY, CDR2 SYGVKD.

This clonotype was seen repeatedly, ten times or more. This sequence joins TRBV12-3 or TRBV12-4 and TRBJ1-2; TRBD1 matches at 7 bases. The CDR3 has 14 amino acids. With 6 bases clipped from V and 1 base from J, the junction kept 5 bases outside the gene matches. The CDR3 loop reads CASRPGTDNYGYTF. CDR3 nucleotides: TGTGCCAGCAGGCCCGGGACAGATAACTATGGCTACACCTTC.

V is TRBV7-2 and J is TRBJ2-3; 7 positions match TRBD2. CDR1 is SGHTA, CDR2 FQGNSA, per germline. This CDR3 comprises 16 residues. V was clipped by 4 bases and J by 0 bases; unmatched bases: 7. The CDR3 bases are TGTGCCAGCAGCTCAGGACTAGTTTCGAGCACAGATACGCAGTATTTT. It specifies CASSSGLVSSTDTQYF. Supplemented by reference TRBV7-2 and TRBJ2-3, the full variable domain reads GAGVSQSPSNKVTEKGKDVELRCDPISGHTALYWYRQSLGQGLEFLIYFQGNSAPDKSGLPSDRFSAERTGGSVSTLTIQRTQQEDSAVYLCASSSGLVSSTDTQYFGPGTRLTVL.

The V call is TRBV12-3 or TRBV12-4, the J call TRBJ2-4, with unresolved D. The V end lost 1 base, the J end lost 3 bases, and 10 bases lay between the germline ends. This CDR3 spans 15 amino acids. CDR3 nucleotides: TGTGCCAGCAGTTTAGTAGGCAGCGACAAAAACATTCAGTACTTC. This gives the protein CASSLVGSDKNIQYF.

The chain joins TRBV12-3 or TRBV12-4 to TRBJ2-1; D is ambiguous. Trimming cost V 3 bases and J 6 bases, with 9 bases left between them. The length of the CDR3 is 13 residues. CDR3 DNA: TGTGCCAGCAGTTTCGTAACCCCCAATGAGCAGTTCTTC. It specifies CASSFVTPNEQFF.

This clonotype was detected a few times. CDR3 in DNA: TGTGCCAGCAGCCAAGATCTGGGCGGGAGGGGTGGAAACATTCAGTACTTC. Its translation is CASSQDLGGRGGNIQYF. V gene TRBV4-2 combines with J gene TRBJ2-4; 9 bases map to TRBD2. Per the germline V gene, CDR1 is LGHNA and CDR2 is YNFKEQ. CDR3 length: 17 amino acids. The trim removed 0 bases at V and 6 bases at J, leaving 9 bases unmatched.

The chain links TRBV19 to TRBJ2-2; no clear D. Trimming cost V 3 bases and J 0 bases, with 8 bases left between them. The CDR3 is 15 amino acids. Looked up from germline, CDR1 is LNHDA and CDR2 is SQIVND (reference sequence). CDR3 sequence reads: CASSIVGTNTGELFF. The CDR3 DNA is TGTGCCAGTAGTATCGTCGGCACGAACACCGGGGAGCTGTTTTTT.

The chain uses TRBV28 and TRBJ1-5; D ambiguous. The CDR3 consists of 19 residues. From germline, CDR1 is MDHEN and CDR2 SYDVKM. The V gene lost 1 base and the J gene lost 2 bases, with 21 bases spanning the gap. The CDR3 coding sequence is TGTGCCAGCAGTTTATATGCCAGTTGGGCAAGCGATGGCAATCAGCCCCAGCATTTT. Protein product: CASSLYASWASDGNQPQHF.

The chain employs TRBV9 and TRBJ2-3; D ambiguous. This CDR3 is 15 amino acids long. V lost 4 bases and J 4 bases, leaving 16 bases between the germline ends. The germline V gene encodes CDR1 SGDLS and CDR2 YYNGEE. The chain's CDR3 is CASSFRPNGPDTQYF. The CDR3 nucleotides are TGTGCCAGCAGCTTCCGGCCCAATGGGCCAGATACGCAGTATTTT.

This clonotype has just a few counts. The V call is TRBV20-1, the J call TRBJ2-5; perhaps TRBD2 as D (6 bases). Trimming removed 4 bases from V and 1 base from J, with 10 bases in between. Germline V gene sequence: CDR1 DFQATT, CDR2 SNEGSKA (reference sequence). There are 13 residues in the CDR3. CDR3 DNA sequence: TGCAGTGCTACCCGGACTACCCAAGAGACCCAGTACTTC. As protein: CSATRTTQETQYF.

This clonotype was counted at least ten times. The V gene is TRBV29-1, the J gene TRBJ2-7; 7 positions match TRBD2. From germline, CDR1 is SQVTM and CDR2 ANQGSEA. V shed 4 bases and J 0 bases; nucleotides not matched to a gene: 0. This CDR3 is built from 12 residues. CDR3 region: CSVGGSSYEQYF. CDR3 nucleotide sequence: TGCAGCGTTGGCGGGAGCTCCTACGAGCAGTACTTC.

This clonotype was recorded a few times. The J gene is TRBJ1-1, the V gene TRBV20-1, with D possibly being TRBD1 (5 bases). The germline gives CDR1 DFQATT, CDR2 SNEGSKA (reference sequence). CDR3 size: 14 residues. V lost 0 bases to trimming and J lost 4 bases, with 12 bases between them. CDR3 in amino acids: CSARDRGVGTEAFF. The CDR3 bases are TGCAGTGCTAGAGATCGGGGGGTGGGCACTGAAGCTTTCTTT.

The gene calls are TRBV4-1 and TRBJ2-5; 8 bases align to TRBD2. Germline assignment: CDR1 MGHRA and CDR2 YSYEKL. The CDR3 has 15 amino acids. The J segment lost 5 bases and the V segment lost 9 bases, leaving 14 bases of the junction unmatched. The CDR3 is CASGPGLGAWETQYF. CDR3 sequence (DNA): TGCGCCAGTGGTCCGGGACTAGGTGCCTGGGAGACCCAGTACTTC.

As regards this clonotype: This may come from a read error, since a much larger clone is one base off. CDR3 DNA: TGCGCCAGCAGCATAGGACAGGGCCCCTACAATGAGCAGTTCTTC. Amino acids: CASSIGQGPYNEQFF. The rearrangement uses TRBV5-1 and TRBJ2-1; 8 bases agree with TRBD1. V lost 4 bases, J lost 2 bases, and 5 bases stayed unmatched. The CDR3 loop spans 15 amino acids. Germline CDR1 is SGHRS and CDR2 is YFSETQ.

This clonotype was seen more than once but under ten times. The chain is built from TRBV27 and TRBJ2-7; 7 bases map to TRBD1. The CDR3 runs to 14 residues. Germline V gene lookup returns CDR1 MNHEY and CDR2 SMNVEV (reference sequence). V lost 0 bases and J lost 3; bases outside the gene matches: 2. The CDR3 DNA is TGTGCCAGCAGTTTATCTCCAGGGGGCTACGAGCAGTACTTC. It is translated as CASSLSPGGYEQYF.

The chain employs TRBV7-9 and TRBJ2-5, with a weak D call TRBD1 (5 bases). V lost 5 bases and J 5 bases, leaving 24 bases between the germline ends. Germline V gene lookup returns CDR1 SEHNR and CDR2 FQNEAQ (reference sequence). The length of the CDR3 is 17 residues. In DNA, the CDR3 is TGTGCCAGCAGCGCTAGTCTGTCAGGGTTGGGTCGGGAGACCCAGTACTTC. This encodes CASSASLSGLGRETQYF.

This clonotype turned up a few times. The chain employs TRBV12-3 or TRBV12-4 and TRBJ1-1; 7 bases are a match to TRBD1. This CDR3 comprises 13 residues. V shed 6 bases and J 3 bases; nucleotides not matched to a gene: 4. This CDR3 reads CASRPGGYTEAFF. CDR3 nucleotide sequence: TGTGCCAGCAGACCAGGGGGTTACACTGAAGCTTTCTTT.

CDR3 bases: TGTGCCAGCAGCAAGAAGACAAGGCAAGGTGTAGAGACCCAGTACTTC. This sequence encodes CASSKKTRQGVETQYF. The chain has TRBV7-2 and TRBJ2-5; D is unclear. Germline-derived CDR1 and CDR2 are SGHTA and FQGNSA. V was clipped by 5 bases and J by 4 bases, with 20 bases between them. This CDR3 contains 16 residues.

V and J are TRBV6-5 and TRBJ1-2, with a tentative D call TRBD1 (6 bases). Between the trimmed V and J ends, which lost 4 bases and 7 bases, there was a span of 13 bases. This CDR3 comprises 13 residues. The germline V gene encodes CDR1 MNHEY and CDR2 SVGAGI. The CDR3 is CASSLTGRGGYTF. Written as DNA, the CDR3 is TGTGCCAGCAGTTTAACAGGGCGGGGTGGCTACACCTTC.

This CDR3 is CASSSTLLMVEQYF. Here the CDR3 DNA reads TGTGCCAGCAGTTCGACCCTTCTTATGGTTGAGCAGTACTTC. This sequence joins TRBV12-3 or TRBV12-4 and TRBJ2-7; no definite D call. There are 14 residues in the CDR3. V was shortened by 4 bases and J by 7 bases, with 17 bases between the two germline ends.

The chain employs TRBV4-2 and TRBJ2-1; 7 bases are shared with TRBD1. Germline trimming cut 4 bases from V and 4 bases from J; bases unmatched to any gene: 10. This CDR3 is built from 16 residues. Germline V lookup: CDR1 LGHNA, CDR2 YNFKEQ. CDR3 sequence reads: CASSRDSTGLYNEQFF. In DNA form, the CDR3 reads TGTGCCAGCAGCCGGGACAGTACGGGGTTGTACAATGAGCAGTTCTTC.

The CDR3 bases are TGCAGCGTTGTGGGACAGCGAGGCACTGAAGCTTTCTTT. Encoded protein: CSVVGQRGTEAFF. This chain uses TRBV29-1 with TRBJ1-1, with TRBD1 identical over 7 bases. Trimming at V came to 4 bases and at J to 4 bases, leaving 6 bases not matched to a gene. The length of the CDR3 is 13 residues. Germline V gives CDR1 SQVTM, CDR2 ANQGSEA.

This clonotype was counted at least ten times. The genes are TRBV7-2 and TRBJ2-5; D gene unclear. The ends were cut back, 5 bases at V and 2 bases at J, with 9 bases in the middle. Per the germline V gene, CDR1 is SGHTA and CDR2 is FQGNSA. This CDR3 contains 13 residues. Here the CDR3 reads CASSRTYQETQYF. For the CDR3, the DNA is TGTGCCAGCAGCCGGACCTATCAAGAGACCCAGTACTTC.

The rearrangement joins TRBV24-1 to TRBJ2-7; D not resolved. CDR1 is KGHDR and CDR2 is SFDVKD in the germline V gene. The length of the CDR3 is 15 residues. V dropped 8 bases and J dropped 7 bases, with 23 bases sitting between them. CDR3: CATKVIGLKRSEQYF. In DNA, the CDR3 is TGTGCCACCAAAGTAATTGGCCTCAAGAGATCGGAGCAGTACTTC.

The rearrangement joins TRBV29-1 to TRBJ2-1, with 8 bases that match TRBD2. The CDR3 spans 13 residues. Germline values: CDR1 SQVTM, CDR2 ANQGSEA. The CDR3 region is CCGGLARWNEQFF. The CDR3 nucleotides are TGCTGCGGTGGACTAGCCCGGTGGAATGAGCAGTTCTTC.

This clonotype was observed once. The chain recombines TRBV6-5 with TRBJ1-4; unclear D gene. The CDR3 is made up of 14 amino acids. V shed 1 base and J shed 3 bases, with 6 bases lying between them. Germline assignment: CDR1 MNHEY and CDR2 SVGAGI. The CDR3 here is CASSYLQANEKLFF. In nucleotides, the CDR3 is TGTGCCAGCAGTTACTTGCAAGCTAATGAAAAACTGTTTTTT.

V is TRBV20-1 and J is TRBJ2-4; 8 nucleotides line up with TRBD1. This CDR3 comprises 17 residues. Germline V gives CDR1 DFQATT, CDR2 SNEGSKA (reference sequence). With V trimmed by 3 bases and J by 2 bases, 12 bases remained unmatched. The CDR3 DNA reads as TGCAGTGCTAGTGGGCAGGGGGCAGGGGCAACCAAAAACATTCAGTACTTC. Translating it yields CSASGQGAGATKNIQYF.

This clonotype was counted only a few times. The gene calls are TRBV12-3 or TRBV12-4 and TRBJ2-5, with 7 bases aligning to TRBD1. CDR3 length: 14 residues. The V segment lost 6 bases and the J segment 1 base; nucleotides outside the gene matches: 5. CDR3 DNA: TGTGCCAGCAGACAGAGACAGGGCCAAGAGACCCAGTACTTC. This translates into CASRQRQGQETQYF.